The following is a T cell receptor (beta chain) sequence with its context. Its antigen remains unidentified. Per-nucleotide qualities are absent, and no much larger clonotype sits a single base away. TCRbeta CDR3 regions were amplified from genomic DNA using the immunoSEQ Assay, a bias-controlled multiplex PCR. Processing in the source paper ran as follows. Within the assay, amplification of reference gene primers was used to estimate how many nucleated cells each sample contained. To quantify the absolute abundance of each unique TCRbeta CDR3 rearrangement, sequence reads were collapsed and filtered. Productive Simpson clonality was computed per sample as the square root of Simpson's diversity index over productive rearrangements. The source is immuneACCESS, and TCRdb retained only in-frame sequences with V and J called. Part of the clones is not carried over; for the studies checked, unresolved V genes explain less than half of this, and the remainder is unexplained. Clone size and the V and J calls come from that table; the DNA yielded D and trimming. The sample table shows about 65,000 clones, and around nine tenths are seen once. The ten largest clones represent roughly 1.3% of the sample.

The source of the sample is a study of blood T cell repertoires in COVID-19 (dated by TCRdb to the early 2020s). Looking at the study overall: Samples from collaborators originated in the United States, Italy and Spain and spanned both the acute and convalescent phases of COVID-19. The material from the prospective study consisted of cDNA or gDNA derived from T cells, B-cell-depleted T cells, or PBMCs. The samples were drawn from two sources: the first 160 participants of the ongoing ImmuneRACE study, and 1,000 to 1,500 subjects contributed by 6 global collaborators. Nearly every sample came with metadata listing a de-identified subject ID, COVID-19 status, age in years and sex. The dataset comprised deeply sampled blood TCRbeta repertoires from subjects exposed to, actively infected with, or recovered from COVID-19. Where available, HLA class I and class II types were obtained from metadata supplied by the sample provider rather than from assay-based typing. The repertoires were released in a freely available public database meant as a resource for research on the immune response to SARS-CoV-2. The full study reports these points: The quantity of clinical and demographic metadata differed by source and by participant and was supplied without curation.

For CDR1 and CDR2, the germline V gene lists MRHNA and SNTAGT. The CDR3 has 15 amino acids, counting the end cysteine and phenylalanine. Just the 45-base CDR3 DNA is kept, in frame starting at base 1. V is clipped by 6 bases and J by 4 bases, and the sequence between their germline boundaries is 17 bases long. The collaborating institutions used their own protocols to collect whole blood in K2EDTA tubes. For TCRbeta analysis, collaborators shipped samples as frozen whole blood, isolated PBMCs, or DNA extracted from either of those sample types. Recombination connected TRBV6-4 to TRBJ2-3, with TRBD1 as a weak D call on 7 bases. The sample consisted of peripheral blood. This receptor was taken from a man aged 55-75 years with acute or convalescent COVID-19. The CDR3 is CASRARGASADTQYF. In nucleotides, the sequence is TGTGCCAGCAGGGCCAGGGGGGCTTCCGCAGATACGCAGTATTTT.